This entry lists 19 T cell receptor beta chains sequenced from one sample in a study of vaccination effects on CD4 cells after COVID-19. Libraries were prepared by immunoSEQ multiplex PCR; TCRdb keeps only in-frame clonotypes and omits some of them. The table records 20,000 to 25,000 clones, 73% of them present only once. These receptors' antigens are unknown. Isolating CD4+ T cells followed around nine days of culture. The sample was CD4+ T cells from PBMCs cultured without peptide, taken before COVID-19 vaccination. These receptor sequences come from a human donor who received a COVID-19 vaccine.

The chain joins TRBV6-5 to TRBJ2-2; D assignment may be TRBD1 or TRBD2 (5 bases each). The CDR3 loop spans 15 amino acids. V lost 6 bases and J lost 6, with 17 bases in between. The germline gives CDR1 MNHEY, CDR2 SVGAGI. The CDR3 loop reads CASSYRSGTAGELFF. CDR3 sequence (DNA): TGTGCCAGCAGCTACCGGTCCGGGACGGCCGGGGAGCTGTTTTTT.

The chain recombines TRBV2 with TRBJ1-1; a weak D match, TRBD1 (6 bases). V dropped 6 bases and J dropped 1 base, with 15 bases sitting between them. From germline, CDR1 is SNHLY and CDR2 FYNNEI. The CDR3 covers 15 residues. The CDR3 nucleotides read TGTGCCAGCAGAGCGGGGGCCAGAGAGAACACTGAAGCTTTCTTT. Its translation is CASRAGARENTEAFF.

V usage is TRBV30 and J usage is TRBJ1-2; D unclear. The V and J ends lost 3 bases and 0 bases respectively, with 11 bases between them. The CDR3 spans 14 residues. The V gene's germline CDR1 is GTSNPN and CDR2 SVGIG (reference sequence). DNA of the CDR3: TGTGCCTGGAGCCCAACAGCTTCTAACTATGGCTACACCTTC. Translated: CAWSPTASNYGYTF.

Notes on this clone: The sample carries other DNA sequences with the same CDR3. The V and J genes are TRBV2 and TRBJ2-1; no reliable D call. The V end lost 1 base, the J end lost 6 bases, and 4 bases lay between the germline ends. Germline CDR1 and CDR2: SNHLY and FYNNEI. CDR3 length: 12 amino acids. The CDR3 reads CASSEDSNEQFF. The CDR3 DNA follows: TGTGCCAGCAGTGAAGACTCCAATGAGCAGTTCTTC.

The V and J genes are TRBV7-3 and TRBJ2-3, with 8 positions matching TRBD2. Trimming cost V 2 bases and J 3 bases; bases outside gene matches: 1. CDR3 length equals 14 residues. Per germline, CDR1 SGHTA and CDR2 FQGTGA. The CDR3 is CASSLRGGTDTQYF. The CDR3, as DNA: TGTGCCAGCAGCTTACGGGGGGGGACAGATACGCAGTATTTT.

The genes are TRBV5-5 and TRBJ2-7; D not certain. CDR3 length equals 14 residues. Germline values: CDR1 SGHKS, CDR2 YYEKEE (reference sequence). V lost 4 bases, J lost 1 base, and 12 bases lay in between. CDR3 region: CASSPSQGSYEQYF. The DNA of the CDR3 is TGTGCCAGCAGCCCCAGCCAAGGTTCCTACGAGCAGTACTTC.

The CDR3 DNA sequence: TGCAGCGCCCGGGACAGGAGTAATGGCTACACCTTC. This translates into CSARDRSNGYTF. The V call is TRBV29-1, the J call TRBJ1-2; 8 positions match TRBD1. V was pared by 7 bases and J by 6 bases, with 7 bases of the junction left unmatched. The CDR3 totals 12 residues. Germline lookup yields CDR1 SQVTM and CDR2 ANQGSEA.

The CDR3 DNA is TGTGCCAGCAGTATTTCTACCAACACTGAAGCTTTCTTT. Translating gives CASSISTNTEAFF. The chain links TRBV12-3 or TRBV12-4 to TRBJ1-1; D remains unclear. The CDR3 sequence is 13 residues long. The V and J ends lost 5 bases and 2 bases respectively, with 9 bases between them.

J is TRBJ2-1 and V is TRBV27; 8 positions match TRBD1. The CDR3 is made up of 14 amino acids. J lost 7 bases, V lost 4 bases, and 6 bases had no gene match. Germline V gene lookup returns CDR1 MNHEY and CDR2 SMNVEV (reference sequence). The CDR3 coding sequence is TGTGCCAGCAGTTCCCGACAGGGGTTAAATGAGCAGTTCTTC. Protein: CASSSRQGLNEQFF.

This clone has more than one count but fewer than ten. This chain links TRBV7-8 with TRBJ2-1; TRBD2 aligns across 7 bases. The germline V gene has CDR1 SGHVS and CDR2 FQNEAQ. J gave up 8 bases and V 1 base, and 11 bases lay outside the gene matches. The CDR3 runs 16 residues. Here the CDR3 reads CASSLGRLAVRDEQFF. The CDR3 DNA reads TGTGCCAGCAGCTTAGGTAGGCTAGCGGTTAGGGATGAGCAGTTCTTC.

This chain connects TRBV5-5 to TRBJ1-4; perhaps TRBD1 as D (5 bases). V was clipped by 4 bases and J by 0 bases, with 10 bases between them. The CDR3 is 15 amino acids. From germline, CDR1 is SGHKS and CDR2 YYEKEE (reference sequence). The CDR3 loop reads CASSLGLATNEKLFF. The CDR3 DNA sequence: TGTGCCAGCAGCCTGGGACTCGCAACTAATGAAAAACTGTTTTTT. The full variable domain, with the rest looked up from reference TRBV5-5 and TRBJ1-4, is DAGVTQSPTHLIKTRGQQVTLRCSPISGHKSVSWYQQVLGQGPQFIFQYYEKEERGRGNFPDRFSARQFPNYSSELNVNALLLGDSALYLCASSLGLATNEKLFFGSGTQLSVL.

The chain joins TRBV7-9 to TRBJ1-4; D may be TRBD1 (5 bases). Germline V gene sequence: CDR1 SEHNR, CDR2 FQNEAQ (reference sequence). The V end was cut by 2 bases, the J end by 3 bases, with 22 bases between. The CDR3 extends over 19 amino acids. The CDR3 sequence: CASSLRYPGQSLANEKLFF. The CDR3 nucleotides are TGTGCCAGCAGCTTAAGGTACCCGGGGCAGAGTTTGGCTAATGAAAAACTGTTTTTT.

This clone was detected a few times. The V call is TRBV7-9, the J call TRBJ1-2; weak D call: TRBD1 (5 bases). This CDR3 is 13 amino acids long. Trimming removed 0 bases at V and 7 bases at J, with 9 bases between. The V gene's germline CDR1 is SEHNR and CDR2 FQNEAQ (reference sequence). For the CDR3, the DNA is TGTGCCAGCAGCTTAGCGCTGGACACTGGCTACACCTTC. Its translation is CASSLALDTGYTF.

V usage is TRBV5-6 and J usage is TRBJ1-5; 7 positions agree with TRBD1. With 0 bases clipped from V and 2 bases from J, the junction kept 5 bases outside the gene matches. CDR3 length: 16 residues. Germline loops: CDR1 SGHDT, CDR2 YYEEEE. The CDR3 loop is CASSLAKGTGNQPQHF. Here the CDR3 DNA reads TGTGCCAGCAGCTTGGCCAAGGGGACAGGCAATCAGCCCCAGCATTTT.

The chain couples TRBV6-5 to TRBJ2-5, with a weak D call TRBD1 (5 bases). Trimming took 5 bases from V and 2 from J, leaving 15 bases between them. The CDR3 is made up of 15 amino acids. Germline CDR1 and CDR2: MNHEY and SVGAGI. CDR3 in DNA: TGTGCCAGCAGTAGAACACGACAGTCTCAAGAGACCCAGTACTTC. Its translation: CASSRTRQSQETQYF.

The V and J genes are TRBV18 and TRBJ2-1; D is perhaps TRBD1 or TRBD2 (8 bases each). Trimming shortened V by 2 bases and J by 9 bases, and 29 bases separated the two germline ends. Germline V lookup: CDR1 KGHSH, CDR2 LQKENI. This CDR3 comprises 19 residues. In DNA, the CDR3 is TGTGCCAGCTCACCAGGATTAGCCACAGGGGGACTAGTATCCAGTGAGCAGTTCTTC. The encoded protein is CASSPGLATGGLVSSEQFF.

This chain uses TRBV12-3 or TRBV12-4 with TRBJ2-7; D is tentatively TRBD1 or TRBD2 (5 bases each). V gave up 10 bases and J gave up 1 base, with 14 bases separating them. The CDR3 is 13 residues long. The CDR3 region has the DNA TGTGCCACGGGGCAGGGAAAGTCCTACGAGCAGTACTTC. Translated: CATGQGKSYEQYF.

The chain links TRBV7-2 to TRBJ2-5; 13 bases map to TRBD2. J lost 4 bases, V lost 5 bases, and 7 bases had no gene match. CDR3 size: 16 residues. Looked up from germline, CDR1 is SGHTA and CDR2 is FQGNSA. CDR3 coding DNA: TGTGCCAGCAGCCGCCGGACTAGCGGGGGAGGAGAGACCCAGTACTTC. Protein: CASSRRTSGGGETQYF.

In its sample, this clone was seen a few times. The rearrangement joins TRBV19 to TRBJ2-2; tentative D call: TRBD2 (5 bases). Germline CDR1 LNHDA, CDR2 SQIVND (reference sequence). The CDR3 consists of 13 residues. Trimming left V 6 bases short and J 7 bases short, with 12 bases between. CDR3 in DNA: TGTGCCAGTAGCCCCCAGGCGGGCGGGGAGCTGTTTTTT. Translation gives CASSPQAGGELFF.